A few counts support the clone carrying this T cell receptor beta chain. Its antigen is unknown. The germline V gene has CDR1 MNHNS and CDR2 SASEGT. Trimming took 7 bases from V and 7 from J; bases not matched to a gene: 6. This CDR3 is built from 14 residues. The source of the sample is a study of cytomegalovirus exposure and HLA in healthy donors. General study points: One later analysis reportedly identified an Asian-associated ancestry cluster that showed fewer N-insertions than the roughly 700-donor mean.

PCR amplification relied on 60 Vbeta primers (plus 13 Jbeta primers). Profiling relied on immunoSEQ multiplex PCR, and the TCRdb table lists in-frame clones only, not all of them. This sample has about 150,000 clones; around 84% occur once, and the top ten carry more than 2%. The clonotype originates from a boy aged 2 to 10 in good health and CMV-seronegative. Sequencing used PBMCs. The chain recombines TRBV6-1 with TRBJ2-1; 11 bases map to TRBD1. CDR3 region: CASKGQGVSNEQFF. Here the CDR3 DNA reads TGTGCCAGCAAGGGACAGGGGGTCTCGAATGAGCAGTTCTTC.